Listed below are T cell receptor beta chains from one sample, sequenced in a study of regulatory dendritic cells for organ transplantation. Clones were sequenced by immunoSEQ multiplex PCR, and TCRdb holds only the in-frame ones, with some missing. The sample includes almost 30,000 clones, 60% to 80% seen only once; the top ten take less than 2.5%. The sample comprised memory CD4+ T cells from blood. The receptors derive from a human donor in good health. Each CDR3 is given with its conserved first and last residue. D genes are given only for firm matches. Size is omitted from some rows. Given values are once, few, many or a class for expanded clones.

j_gene | abundance | d_gene | v_gene | CDR3nt | CDR3aa
TRBJ2-5 | . | TRBD2 | TRBV4-2 | TGTGCCAGCAGCCAAGAAGGCCCAGCGGGGGGGGCAGAGACCCAGTACTTC | CASSQEGPAGGAETQYF
TRBJ1-2 | . | . | TRBV20-1 | TGCAGTGTAGACAGGACCTATGGCTACACCTTC | CSVDRTYGYTF
TRBJ1-2 | . | . | TRBV29-1 | TGCAGCGTTGAAGACCCCAGTGGCTACACCTTC | CSVEDPSGYTF
TRBJ2-3 | . | TRBD1 | TRBV5-4 | TGTGCCAGCAGCTTGGTCCCTTTTGGGACAGGGGGCACAGATACGCAGTATTTT | CASSLVPFGTGGTDTQYF
TRBJ1-5 | . | TRBD1 | TRBV6-5 | TGTGCCAGCAGTTACGACAGGGGGCGTCAGCCCCAGCATTTT | CASSYDRGRQPQHF
TRBJ1-5 | . | TRBD1 | TRBV2 | TGTGCCAGCAGCCGGGACAGGAGCAATCAGCCCCAGCATTTT | CASSRDRSNQPQHF
TRBJ1-5 | . | . | TRBV28 | TGTGCCAGCAGTTTATTACGTCAGCCCCAGCATTTT | CASSLLRQPQHF
TRBJ1-1 | . | . | TRBV6-8 | TGTGCCAGCAGTTCCCGTTGGGGGATCGACCATGAAGCTTTCTTT | CASSSRWGIDHEAFF
TRBJ1-2 | . | . | TRBV6-5 | TGTGCCAGCAGCACAAGAACGGGTTATGGCTACACCTTC | CASSTRTGYGYTF
TRBJ2-2 | . | . | TRBV7-2 | TGTGCCAGCAGCCCGCCAGCTAAAGCACTCACCGGGGAGCTGTTTTTT | CASSPPAKALTGELFF
TRBJ2-7 | few | . | TRBV19 | TGTGCCAGTAGCAAAACAGGGTACAATCCCTACGAGCAGTACTTC | CASSKTGYNPYEQYF
TRBJ2-3 | . | . | TRBV2 | TGTGCCAGCAGTGGGGGGGGGCCAGATACGCAGTATTTT | CASSGGGPDTQYF
TRBJ1-5 | . | TRBD1 | TRBV30 | TGTGCCTGGAGTAGTACCGGGACAGGGAATCAGCCCCAGCATTTT | CAWSSTGTGNQPQHF
TRBJ2-7 | . | TRBD2 | TRBV15 | TGTGCCACCAGCAGAGAAGCGGGAGGGTTCTACGAGCAGTACTTC | CATSREAGGFYEQYF
TRBJ2-3 | . | . | TRBV9 | TGTGCCAGCAGCGTAGTCGAGGGTTCCGATACGCAGTATTTT | CASSVVEGSDTQYF
TRBJ1-5 | . | . | TRBV30 | TGTGCCTGGAGTGTACAGGGACAGCCCCAGCATTTT | CAWSVQGQPQHF
TRBJ2-2 | once | . | TRBV6-4 | TGTGCCAGCAGCGCGAGAGGAGAAGGGGGGCGCGGCACCGGGGAGCTGTTTTTT | CASSARGEGGRGTGELFF
TRBJ2-7 | . | TRBD2 | TRBV7-2 | TGTGCCAGCAGCGTTAGCGGGGCATCCTCCTACGAGCAGTACTTC | CASSVSGASSYEQYF
TRBJ2-7 | . | TRBD1 | TRBV6-1 | TGTGCCAGCAGTGAAGGGGCAGGGGGCGGTGGATACGAGCAGTACTTC | CASSEGAGGGGYEQYF
TRBJ2-1 | . | TRBD1 | TRBV6-4 | TGTGCCAGCAGCGATACCGGACAGGACCACAATGAGCAGTTCTTC | CASSDTGQDHNEQFF
TRBJ2-3 | once | . | TRBV27 | TGTGCCAGCAGTTCACTCAGGGGTGATACGCAGTATTTT | CASSSLRGDTQYF
TRBJ2-3 | . | . | TRBV7-6 | TGTGCCAGCAGCTTATTCCCAGGTCCCACAGATACGCAGTATTTT | CASSLFPGPTDTQYF
TRBJ2-3 | . | TRBD2 | TRBV18 | TGTGCCAGCTCGACGACAGGAGTCTATAGCGGGAGATCCACGGGCTATACGCAGTATTTT | CASSTTGVYSGRSTGYTQYF
TRBJ1-2 | medium-sized | TRBD1 | TRBV19 | TGTGCCAGTAGTATCGGACAGGTCTATGGCTACACCTTC | CASSIGQVYGYTF
TRBJ2-7 | . | . | TRBV7-9 | TGTGCCAGCAGCTTCCTTACCTCCTACGAGCAGTACTTC | CASSFLTSYEQYF
TRBJ1-1 | . | . | TRBV23-1 | TGCGCCAGCAGTCAGAACGGGACCCAACCTACTACTGAAGCTTTCTTT | CASSQNGTQPTTEAFF
TRBJ2-7 | . | TRBD2 | TRBV27 | TGTGCCAGCAGTTCCCGACTACTAGCGGCTTATCCCTACGAGCAGTACTTC | CASSSRLLAAYPYEQYF
TRBJ2-5 | . | TRBD2 | TRBV11-2 | TGTGCCAGCAGCCAGACTAGCGGGAACCAAGAGACCCAGTACTTC | CASSQTSGNQETQYF
TRBJ1-1 | . | . | TRBV29-1 | TGCAGCGCCGGGACCTTAGGGTATGAAGCTTTCTTT | CSAGTLGYEAFF